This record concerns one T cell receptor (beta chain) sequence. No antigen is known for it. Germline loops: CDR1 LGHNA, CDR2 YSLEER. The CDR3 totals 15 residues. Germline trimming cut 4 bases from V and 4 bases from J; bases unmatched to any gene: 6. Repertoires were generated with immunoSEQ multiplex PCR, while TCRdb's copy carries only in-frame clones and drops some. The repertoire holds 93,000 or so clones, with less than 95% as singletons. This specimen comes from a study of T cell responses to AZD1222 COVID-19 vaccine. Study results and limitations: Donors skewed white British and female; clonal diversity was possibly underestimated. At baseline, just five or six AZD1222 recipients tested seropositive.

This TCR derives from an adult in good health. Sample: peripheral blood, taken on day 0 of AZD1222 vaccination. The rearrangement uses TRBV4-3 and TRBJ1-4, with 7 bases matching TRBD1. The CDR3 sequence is CASSLDRALNEKLFF. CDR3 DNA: TGCGCCAGCAGCCTTGACAGGGCCCTTAATGAAAAACTGTTTTTT.